This T cell receptor (beta chain) was identified in a study of blood T cells in healthy people across ages. Sample donors were healthy Caucasian individuals that came from Russia, aged roughly 6 to 95. Peripheral blood was drawn, about 9.7 milliliters per donor. A second PCR of about 7 to 12 cycles used a sample-barcoded 5' primer and a J-beta primer mix. Tagging of each cDNA molecule was performed by a template-switch adaptor with 12 random nucleotides. TCRdb independently ran MiXCR on the 5' RACE reads; one entry per CDR3 protein. The sample consists of around 520,000 distinct CDR3 sequences, roughly a quarter of them appearing once. V lost 4 bases, J lost 5 bases, and 16 bases lay in between. The CDR3 is 14 amino acids. Per germline, CDR1 SGHKS and CDR2 YYEKEE (reference sequence). This clonotype was detected only a few times. In addition, the sample was reused for a study of T cells of mothers and their children. This second study notes: Related mother-child pairs shared slightly more overlap than unrelated pairs, but the difference was non-significant.

The specimen was blood. This TCR derives from a boy younger than 10 in good health. The rearrangement uses TRBV5-5 and TRBJ2-7, with a possible D match to TRBD2 (5 bases). CDR3: CASSHGSNGDEQYF. The CDR3, as DNA: TGTGCCAGCAGCCACGGATCGAACGGGGACGAGCAGTACTTC.